The clone carrying this TCR beta chain was seen repeatedly, ten times or more. Antigen unknown. This specimen comes from a study of prognosis after radiotherapy for stage I lung cancer. General study results and limits: Usage of TRBV and TRBJ genes reportedly differed between metastatic and non-metastatic patients.

Two sampling time points were used, and about 6.5 milliliters of peripheral blood were drawn at each. Genomic DNA served as the source from which two-round multiplex PCR generated TCR beta CDR3 amplicons. Gene-specific TRBV and TRBJ primers were used in PCR round one. Each CDR3 protein is one row after TCRdb ran MiXCR on the multiplex PCR reads. Of approximately 30,000 distinct CDR3 sequences in the sample, approximately 30% are singletons; the top ten hold around 35%. CDR3 length: 12 residues. CDR1 is SNHLY, CDR2 FYNNEI, per germline. V gave up 5 bases and J gave up 2 bases, with 4 bases separating them.

The specimen comprised PBMCs, sampled before or after stereotactic body radiation therapy (not recorded which). The receptor comes from a donor at least 50 years old with non-small cell lung cancer. The J gene is TRBJ1-3, the V gene TRBV2; D not resolved. CDR3 DNA: TGTGCCAGCAGTTTTACTGGAAACACCATATATTTT. Its translation: CASSFTGNTIYF.